Below are 19 T cell receptor beta chains sequenced from a single sample in a study of blood T cell repertoires in COVID-19. Generated by immunoSEQ multiplex PCR, the TCRdb table keeps only in-frame clones and is missing some. This table has 220,000 or so clones, around 80% appearing once. Input material: peripheral blood. These receptors all come from a man younger than 45 with active or convalescent COVID-19.

The chain recombines TRBV7-8 with TRBJ2-2; TRBD2 matches at 12 bases. V lost 3 bases and J lost 2; bases outside the gene matches: 7. CDR1 and CDR2 from the germline V gene are SGHVS and FQNEAQ. The CDR3 has 18 amino acids. CDR3 nucleotides: TGTGCCAGCAGCTTCAGACTAGCGGGGGCCTCTAACACCGGGGAGCTGTTTTTT. It yields the protein CASSFRLAGASNTGELFF.

The V and J genes are TRBV4-3 and TRBJ1-1, with D tentatively TRBD1 (6 bases). Trimming stripped 4 bases from V and 7 bases from J, with 16 bases between. The CDR3 consists of 14 residues. Germline V gene lookup returns CDR1 LGHNA and CDR2 YSLEER. The CDR3 nucleotides read TGCGCCAGCAGCCTTCGCGTCGGGACATATGAAGCTTTCTTT. Translation gives CASSLRVGTYEAFF.

This sequence joins TRBV27 and TRBJ2-6, with TRBD1 as a possible D gene (6 bases). V lost 3 bases and J 0 bases, leaving 18 bases between the germline ends. Germline CDR1 and CDR2: MNHEY and SMNVEV (reference sequence). This CDR3 is 19 amino acids long. The CDR3 here is CASSFSRPGHHSGANVLTF. CDR3 nucleotide sequence: TGTGCCAGCAGTTTCTCCCGTCCGGGACACCACTCTGGGGCCAACGTCCTGACTTTC.

The V gene is TRBV19, the J gene TRBJ1-5, with D tentatively TRBD1 (5 bases). This CDR3 spans 15 amino acids. CDR1 LNHDA and CDR2 SQIVND come from the germline V gene (reference sequence). V was shortened by 6 bases and J by 10 bases, with 22 bases between the two germline ends. CDR3 in amino acids: CASSHPQGKVHPQHF. The CDR3 region has the DNA TGTGCCAGTAGCCACCCCCAGGGCAAGGTTCACCCCCAGCATTTT.

J is TRBJ2-1 and V is TRBV4-3; TRBD2 matches 7 bases. Germline-derived CDR1 and CDR2 are LGHNA and YSLEER. J lost 2 bases, V lost 4 bases, and 5 bases had no gene match. The CDR3 contains 15 residues. CDR3 region: CASSLSGATYNEQFF. The DNA for the CDR3 is TGCGCCAGCAGCCTCAGCGGGGCAACCTACAATGAGCAGTTCTTC.

The chain recombines TRBV11-2 with TRBJ2-1, with TRBD2 matching over 11 bases. Germline V gene data show CDR1 as SGHAT and CDR2 as FQNNGV. The J segment lost 3 bases and the V segment lost 2 bases, leaving 9 bases of the junction unmatched. This CDR3 spans 18 amino acids. CDR3 sequence reads: CASSLNSGTSGHYNEQFF. As DNA, the CDR3 is TGTGCCAGCAGCTTAAACTCCGGGACTAGCGGCCACTACAATGAGCAGTTCTTC.

This clone was recorded a few times. The chain combines TRBV28 with TRBJ1-6, with TRBD1 as a possible D gene (6 bases). The CDR3 sequence is 15 residues long. Germline CDR1 and CDR2: MDHEN and SYDVKM. Trimming stripped 5 bases from V and 4 bases from J, with 12 bases between. CDR3 sequence: CASSDDRSYNSPLHF. In DNA, the CDR3 is TGTGCCAGCAGTGACGACAGGAGTTATAATTCACCCCTCCACTTT.

This chain joins TRBV18 and TRBJ1-2; D gene unclear. V lost 5 bases to trimming and J lost 3 bases, with 13 bases between them. Germline V gene lookup returns CDR1 KGHSH and CDR2 LQKENI. The CDR3 is made up of 14 amino acids. CDR3 nucleotides: TGTGCCAGCTCAAAACCTCCAGAAGACTATGGCTACACCTTC. Its translation is CASSKPPEDYGYTF.

This clone was seen only a few times. V usage is TRBV5-1 and J usage is TRBJ1-1; 8 positions agree with TRBD1. V lost 6 bases to trimming and J lost 4 bases; unmatched junction nucleotides: 8. The length of the CDR3 is 14 residues. Germline V lookup: CDR1 SGHRS, CDR2 YFSETQ. In DNA, the CDR3 is TGCGCCAGCACCGGCCCTGGGACAGGCACTGAAGCTTTCTTT. Protein product: CASTGPGTGTEAFF.

A word on this clone: Other DNA sequences of this sample code for an identical CDR3. The chain is built from TRBV7-9 and TRBJ2-3; TRBD2 matches 7 bases. Germline assignment: CDR1 SEHNR and CDR2 FQNEAQ (reference sequence). Losses at the gene ends were 1 base for V and 1 base for J; bases not matched to a gene: 2. The CDR3 consists of 15 residues. CDR3 nucleotide sequence: TGTGCCAGCAGCTTAGGTACTAGCGGCACAGATACGCAGTATTTT. The encoded protein is CASSLGTSGTDTQYF. Full variable domain (remainder filled in from reference TRBV7-9 and TRBJ2-3): DTGVSQNPRHKITKRGQNVTFRCDPISEHNRLYWYRQTLGQGPEFLTYFQNEAQLEKSRLLSDRFSAERPKGSFSTLEIQRTEQGDSAMYLCASSLGTSGTDTQYFGPGTRLTVL.

The chain links TRBV12-3 or TRBV12-4 to TRBJ1-5; the D is unclear. V was pared by 3 bases and J by 4 bases, with 4 bases between. The CDR3 loop spans 12 amino acids. CDR3 loop: CASSFNNQPQHF. CDR3 DNA sequence: TGTGCCAGCAGTTTTAATAATCAGCCCCAGCATTTT.

The J gene is TRBJ1-1, the V gene TRBV4-2; D ambiguous. The V and J ends lost 4 bases and 0 bases respectively, with 18 bases between them. Germline-derived CDR1 and CDR2 are LGHNA and YNFKEQ. The CDR3 spans 17 residues. The CDR3 region has the DNA TGTGCCAGCAGCCGGAGCAGTGCCTCGAAAATGAACACTGAAGCTTTCTTT. Translation gives CASSRSSASKMNTEAFF.

This rearrangement joins TRBV28 to TRBJ1-2, with D maybe TRBD1 (6 bases). CDR3 length equals 14 residues. CDR1 is MDHEN, CDR2 SYDVKM, per germline. V lost 5 bases to trimming and J lost 5 bases, with 15 bases between them. CDR3 in DNA: TGTGCCAGCAGTACCGAGGGGGGGGCGTATGGCTACACCTTC. Protein sequence: CASSTEGGAYGYTF.

This chain links TRBV4-3 with TRBJ2-7; TRBD1 is a possible D gene (7 bases). The CDR3 extends over 15 amino acids. Germline V gene lookup returns CDR1 LGHNA and CDR2 YSLEER. V was shortened by 3 bases and J by 3 bases, with 15 bases between the two germline ends. The CDR3 spells CASSQEGQRFYEQYF. Here the CDR3 DNA reads TGCGCCAGCAGCCAGGAGGGACAGAGGTTCTACGAGCAGTACTTC.

The chain recombines TRBV5-5 with TRBJ2-3; unclear D gene. Germline V lookup: CDR1 SGHKS, CDR2 YYEKEE (reference sequence). The CDR3 is made up of 14 amino acids. Trimming took 0 bases from V and 5 from J, leaving 10 bases between them. CDR3 sequence: CASSLAQVGDTQYF. For the CDR3, the DNA is TGTGCCAGCAGCTTGGCCCAGGTCGGAGATACGCAGTATTTT.

The gene calls are TRBV6-5 and TRBJ1-1, with D possibly being TRBD1 (6 bases). The CDR3 loop spans 15 amino acids. Trimming removed 6 bases from V and 2 bases from J, with 16 bases in between. Germline V gives CDR1 MNHEY, CDR2 SVGAGI. Here the CDR3 DNA reads TGTGCCAGCAGAATCTTGGGACAAGTAAACACTGAAGCTTTCTTT. Encoded protein: CASRILGQVNTEAFF.

V is TRBV5-1 and J is TRBJ1-3; D might be TRBD1 (5 bases). Germline V gives CDR1 SGHRS, CDR2 YFSETQ. The CDR3 contains 18 residues. Trimming pared 1 base from V and 0 bases from J, leaving 17 bases between. DNA of the CDR3: TGCGCCAGCAGCTTGATGGCTTCTCAGGGTACCTCTGGAAACACCATATATTTT. Translation: CASSLMASQGTSGNTIYF.

The sample holds a few counts of this clone. The V call is TRBV18, the J call TRBJ2-7; TRBD1 aligns across 7 bases. CDR3 size: 16 residues. Germline-derived CDR1 and CDR2 are KGHSH and LQKENI. The trim removed 6 bases at V and 2 bases at J, leaving 13 bases unmatched. CDR3 DNA sequence: TGTGCCAGCTCCCCCGCCCCTGACAGGGTAGCCTACGAGCAGTACTTC. Amino acids: CASSPAPDRVAYEQYF.

In the case of this clone: At one boundary the junction diverges from the germline segment, which might be a read error. The chain joins TRBV12-3 or TRBV12-4 to TRBJ1-1; the match to TRBD1 covers 8 bases. The length of the CDR3 is 11 residues. CDR3 loop: CASSLSRTGYF. The CDR3 DNA sequence: TGTGCCAGCAGTCTTAGCCGGACAGGGTATTTT.